This TCR beta chain was recovered during a study of identifying expanded T cells in peripheral blood. Study findings and constraints: Across healthy donors, higher total template counts meant significantly greater two-week count variance. Technical replicates showed around 1.2 changed clones; two weeks roughly 16; four weeks 19.

No infections or other immune events were documented during collection. Germline loops: CDR1 LGHNA, CDR2 YSLEER. The CDR3 is 14 residues long. A remark on this clone: Its cognate antigen is unknown. One end of the junction does not line up with germline, which may come from a read error.

Profiling relied on immunoSEQ multiplex PCR, and the TCRdb table lists in-frame clones only, not all of them. Here the sample spans 50,000 to 70,000 clones, about 87% being singletons. This chain links TRBV4-3 with TRBJ1-2; D gene ambiguous. The sample was blood. The receptor was isolated from a person aged 18 to 70 in good health. The CDR3 sequence: CASSKEGGRYGYTF. As DNA, the CDR3 is TGCGCCAGCAGCAAAGAGGGAGGGCGGTATGGCTACACCTTC.